Below are 9 T cell receptor beta chains sequenced from a single sample in a study of beta chain features in type 1 diabetes. Of the isolated RNA, all was reverse transcribed, and so the sequenced material was expressed TCRB transcripts. Sequenced by immunoSEQ multiplex PCR; TCRdb stores in-frame clones only, minus some. The data contain roughly 310,000 clones, about 11% of them singletons. Sequencing was performed on naive CD4+ T cells from blood. The origin of the receptors is a woman aged 25-40 years in good health.

This rearrangement joins TRBV7-2 to TRBJ2-7, with no clear D. Deletions cut 1 base from V and 3 bases from J, with 10 bases between. This CDR3 has 14 residues. CDR1 is SGHTA, CDR2 FQGNSA, per germline. CDR3 nucleotide sequence: TGTGCCAGCAGCTTAGTCGGTATGAACTACGAGCAGTACTTC. This codes for CASSLVGMNYEQYF.

The J gene is TRBJ2-7, the V gene TRBV7-2; 8 positions agree with TRBD1. The CDR3 is made up of 15 amino acids. In germline, CDR1 is SGHTA, CDR2 FQGNSA. The trim removed 1 base at V and 4 bases at J, leaving 6 bases unmatched. This chain's CDR3 is CASSLGNRGKYEQYF. The CDR3 nucleotides are TGTGCCAGCAGCTTAGGGAACAGGGGGAAGTACGAGCAGTACTTC.

The rearrangement joins TRBV18 to TRBJ2-1; 9 nucleotides agree with TRBD2. Germline V gene data show CDR1 as KGHSH and CDR2 as LQKENI. The CDR3 is 16 residues long. V dropped 1 base and J dropped 10; count of bases not matched to a gene: 11. The CDR3 nucleotides read TGTGCCAGCTCACCACGAGGACTAGCGTCCCCTAAAGAGCAGTTCTTC. The encoded protein is CASSPRGLASPKEQFF. The full variable domain, rest sourced from reference TRBV18 and TRBJ2-1, is NAGVMQNPRHLVRRRGQEARLRCSPMKGHSHVYWYRQLPEEGLKFMVYLQKENIIDESGMPKERFSAEFPKEGPSILRIQQVVRGDSAAYFCASSPRGLASPKEQFFGPGTRLTVL.

The chain uses TRBV4-1 and TRBJ2-2, with no clear D. Germline CDR1 and CDR2: MGHRA and YSYEKL. This CDR3 region has 16 residues. The V end lost 0 bases, the J end lost 9 bases, and 17 bases lay between the germline ends. Here the CDR3 reads CASSQDPATTIRELFF. The DNA of the CDR3 is TGCGCCAGCAGCCAAGATCCGGCCACTACGATCCGGGAGCTGTTTTTT.

The V call is TRBV5-4, the J call TRBJ2-3; TRBD1 matches 9 bases. Germline values: CDR1 SGHNT, CDR2 YYREEE (reference sequence). The V and J ends lost 0 bases and 0 bases, in that order; junction bases with no gene match: 2. This CDR3 is 16 amino acids long. CDR3 in DNA: TGTGCCAGCAGCTTGGCACAGGGGGCGAGCACAGATACGCAGTATTTT. It encodes CASSLAQGASTDTQYF.

This clone was recorded a few times. This chain joins TRBV28 and TRBJ2-7; D is unclear. Trimming took 6 bases from V and 7 from J, leaving 13 bases between them. The CDR3 sequence is 12 residues long. Germline CDR1 MDHEN, CDR2 SYDVKM. CDR3 sequence reads: CASSAQPREQYF. CDR3 DNA: TGTGCCAGCAGCGCTCAACCGAGAGAGCAGTACTTC. The full variable domain, in which reference TRBV28 and TRBJ2-7 provide the parts outside the CDR3, is DVKVTQSSRYLVKRTGEKVFLECVQDMDHENMFWYRQDPGLGLRLIYFSYDVKMKEKGDIPEGYSVSREKKERFSLILESASTNQTSMYLCASSAQPREQYFGPGTRLTVT.

The chain has TRBV29-1 and TRBJ2-1; 7 nucleotides match TRBD2. Germline CDR1 and CDR2: SQVTM and ANQGSEA. This CDR3 spans 13 amino acids. V lost 7 bases to trimming and J lost 4 bases; unmatched junction nucleotides: 7. In DNA form, the CDR3 reads TGCAGCGACACTAGCGAAACATACAATGAGCAGTTCTTC. Amino acid sequence: CSDTSETYNEQFF.

The V call is TRBV7-2, the J call TRBJ1-1; D is uncertain. The CDR3 has 14 residues. CDR1 SGHTA and CDR2 FQGNSA come from the germline V gene. The V and J ends lost 1 base and 3 bases respectively, with 9 bases between them. CDR3 sequence (DNA): TGTGCCAGCAGCTTAGTAGCCGGGGACACTGAAGCTTTCTTT. This translates into CASSLVAGDTEAFF.

This clone has just a few counts. The rearrangement joins TRBV7-9 to TRBJ2-1; D gene ambiguous. Per the germline V gene, CDR1 is SEHNR and CDR2 is FQNEAQ (reference sequence). The germline V and J ends were trimmed by 5 bases and 2 bases, with 10 bases remaining between them. The CDR3 has 14 residues. CDR3 nucleotides: TGTGCCAGCAGCCATACATCCCCCTACAATGAGCAGTTCTTC. Its translation is CASSHTSPYNEQFF. Full variable domain (missing parts from reference TRBV7-9 and TRBJ2-1): DTGVSQNPRHKITKRGQNVTFRCDPISEHNRLYWYRQTLGQGPEFLTYFQNEAQLEKSRLLSDRFSAERPKGSFSTLEIQRTEQGDSAMYLCASSHTSPYNEQFFGPGTRLTVL.